This TCR beta chain was retrieved from a study of T cell changes during pregnancy in multiple sclerosis. Assay used: immunoSEQ multiplex PCR; TCRdb lists only in-frame clones, some missing. Of around 57,000 clones listed, roughly 92% are singletons. The specimen was CD4+ T cells from peripheral blood mononuclear cells, collected in the third trimester of pregnancy. This clonotype was sampled from a female donor with multiple sclerosis, enrolled in a pregnancy study.

The CDR3: CAIMAGVSTDTQYF. The CDR3 DNA is TGTGCCATCATGGCGGGGGTTAGCACAGATACGCAGTATTTT. The gene calls are TRBV10-3 and TRBJ2-3; 7 bases match TRBD2. The CDR3 length is 14 residues. With 7 bases clipped from V and 0 bases from J, the junction kept 4 bases outside the gene matches. The germline V gene has CDR1 ENHRY and CDR2 SYGVKD.